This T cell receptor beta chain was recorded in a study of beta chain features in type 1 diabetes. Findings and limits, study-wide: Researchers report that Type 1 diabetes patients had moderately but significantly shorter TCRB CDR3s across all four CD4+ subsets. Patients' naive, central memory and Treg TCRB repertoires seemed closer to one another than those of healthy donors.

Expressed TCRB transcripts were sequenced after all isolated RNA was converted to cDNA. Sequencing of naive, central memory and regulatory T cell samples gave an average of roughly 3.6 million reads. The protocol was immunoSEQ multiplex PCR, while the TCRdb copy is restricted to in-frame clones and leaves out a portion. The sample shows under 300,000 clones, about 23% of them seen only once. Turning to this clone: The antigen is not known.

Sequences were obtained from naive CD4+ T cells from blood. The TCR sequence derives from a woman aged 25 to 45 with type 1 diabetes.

The CDR3 bases are TGTGCCTGGAGTCTACAGGGGTTGGCGGCCCAGTACTTC. Translation: CAWSLQGLAAQYF. The gene calls are TRBV30 and TRBJ2-5; 7 nucleotides match TRBD1. This CDR3 is 13 amino acids long. Losses at the gene ends were 2 bases for V and 9 bases for J; bases not matched to a gene: 9. CDR1 is GTSNPN and CDR2 is SVGIG in the germline V gene (reference sequence).